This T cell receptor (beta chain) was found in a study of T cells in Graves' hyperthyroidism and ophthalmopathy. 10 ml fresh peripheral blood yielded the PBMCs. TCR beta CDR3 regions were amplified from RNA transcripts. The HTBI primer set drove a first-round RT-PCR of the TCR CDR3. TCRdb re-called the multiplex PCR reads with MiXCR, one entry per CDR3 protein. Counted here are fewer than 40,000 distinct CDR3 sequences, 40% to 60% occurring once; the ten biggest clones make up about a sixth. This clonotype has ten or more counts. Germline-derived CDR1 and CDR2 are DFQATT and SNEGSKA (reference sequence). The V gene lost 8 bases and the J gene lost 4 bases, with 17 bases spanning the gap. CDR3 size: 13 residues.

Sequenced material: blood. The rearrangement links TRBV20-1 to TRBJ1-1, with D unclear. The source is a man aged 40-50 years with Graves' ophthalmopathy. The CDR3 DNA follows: TGCAGTCCAGACTGGGTCTTGAGCACTGAAGCTTTCTTT. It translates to CSPDWVLSTEAFF.